The rows below give T cell receptor beta chains drawn from one sample of a study of blood T cell repertoires in COVID-19. The assay was immunoSEQ multiplex PCR, and TCRdb's table has in-frame clones only and misses some. This table holds some 250,000 clones, around four fifths found once. The sequencing input was peripheral blood. These receptors originate from a man between 60 and 75 years old with acute or convalescent COVID-19. CDR3s include the opening cysteine and the closing phenylalanine or tryptophan. Fields, in order: V gene, J gene, D gene, clone size, CDR3 DNA, CDR3 protein. A D gene is named only where the DNA matches it firmly. Size values are once, few and many counts, or a class for expanded clones, and some rows have none.

TRBV7-9	TRBJ1-3	TRBD1	few	TGTGCCAGCAGCACACGACAGGGAATGGAAAACACCATATATTTT	CASSTRQGMENTIYF
TRBV18	TRBJ1-6	NA	NA	TGTGCCAGCTCACCATCAGGCGCCAATTCACCCCTCCACTTT	CASSPSGANSPLHF
TRBV4-1	TRBJ2-1	TRBD2	NA	TGCGCCAGCAGCCAAGAGAAACTAGCGGGAAAGAGCTCCTACAATGAGCAGTTCTTC	CASSQEKLAGKSSYNEQFF
TRBV5-1	TRBJ2-3	NA	NA	TGCGCCAGCAGCTTGGATCCGGTTGGCACAGATACGCAGTATTTT	CASSLDPVGTDTQYF
TRBV5-1	TRBJ2-2	NA	NA	TGCGCCAGCAGCTTGGTGGGGGCCGGCGGGGAGCTGTTTTTT	CASSLVGAGGELFF
TRBV5-4	TRBJ2-5	TRBD2	NA	TGTGCCAGCAGCATGGTTGGACTAGCGGGAGAGACCCAGTACTTC	CASSMVGLAGETQYF
TRBV5-1	TRBJ2-5	NA	NA	TGCGCCAGCAGCCTCGGGGGTGTCGGAGAGACCCAGTACTTC	CASSLGGVGETQYF
TRBV5-5	TRBJ2-5	TRBD2	NA	TGTGCCAGCAGCTCTACTCCGGGACTAGCGGGGGGGCTATTGACCCAGTACTTC	CASSSTPGLAGGLLTQYF
TRBV6-2/TRBV6-3	TRBJ1-1	TRBD1	NA	TGTGCCAGCAGCCCGAGGGGCATTACAGGGGGCCGCGGGGGCACTGAAGCTTTCTTT	CASSPRGITGGRGGTEAFF
TRBV28	TRBJ1-1	TRBD1	NA	TGTGCCAGCAGTCTCTCCGCTGCCGGGACAGGCCGGGGAGCTTTCTTT	CASSLSAAGTGRGAFF
TRBV4-1	TRBJ2-1	NA	few	TGCGCCAGCAGCCCCTCGCAGGGGAGAAATGAGCAGTTCTTC	CASSPSQGRNEQFF
TRBV25-1	TRBJ2-3	NA	few	TGTGCCAGCAGTGTCGACAGTCGGGCAGATACGCAGTATTTT	CASSVDSRADTQYF
TRBV10-3	TRBJ2-7	TRBD1	NA	TGTGCCATCAGTGCCAGGGACAGTTCCTACGAGCAGTACTTC	CAISARDSSYEQYF
TRBV18	TRBJ2-5	NA	once	TGTGCCAGCTCACCACTGTCCGGGACTGGCCTTCAAGAGACCCAGTACTTC	CASSPLSGTGLQETQYF
TRBV28	TRBJ2-7	TRBD1	NA	TGTGCCAGCAGCAGGCCGGGACAGAGAACCTACGAGCAGTACTTC	CASSRPGQRTYEQYF
TRBV7-2	TRBJ2-1	TRBD1	once	TGTGCCAGCAGCTCGGGACAGGGAGGGTACAATGAGCAGTTCTTC	CASSSGQGGYNEQFF
TRBV6-5	TRBJ2-5	TRBD2	NA	TGTGCCAGCAGTTACTTAGCGGGAGAGCAAGAGACCCAGTACTTC	CASSYLAGEQETQYF
TRBV4-2	TRBJ1-2	NA	NA	TGTGCCAGCAGCCAAGATCTGCTAGAAAGATATGGCTACACCTTC	CASSQDLLERYGYTF
TRBV2	TRBJ2-3	TRBD2	NA	TGTGCCAGCAGTGTCTTAGCGGGAGGGGCCGGGGATACGCAGTATTTT	CASSVLAGGAGDTQYF
TRBV30	TRBJ1-3	NA	NA	TGTGCCTGGACCAGGGAATCTGGAAACACCATATATTTT	CAWTRESGNTIYF
TRBV13	TRBJ1-1	NA	NA	TGTGCCAGCAGCTTACAGGGGCCTATTGTCAACACTGAAGCTTTCTTT	CASSLQGPIVNTEAFF
TRBV3-1/TRBV3-2	TRBJ1-5	NA	NA	TGTGCCAGCAGCCAAGCTTATAAGGAGCAGCCCCAGCATTTT	CASSQAYKEQPQHF
TRBV6-6	TRBJ2-4	TRBD2	NA	TGTGCCAGCAGACGGACGGGAGGGATAGCCAAAAACATTCAGTACTTC	CASRRTGGIAKNIQYF
TRBV5-4	TRBJ1-1	NA	NA	TGTGCCAGCAGCTCCGGAACCGCCAGGGGCACTGAAGCTTTCTTT	CASSSGTARGTEAFF
TRBV7-9	TRBJ2-7	TRBD1	NA	TGTGCCAGCAGCCGCGGGACAGGGGTACCTCCCTACGAGCAGTACTTC	CASSRGTGVPPYEQYF
TRBV9	TRBJ2-5	TRBD2	NA	TGTGCCAGCAGCGCCTCAACTAGCGGGAATAAATTCAAGACCCAAGAGACCCAGTACTTC	CASSASTSGNKFKTQETQYF
TRBV2	TRBJ1-1	NA	NA	TGTGCCAGCACCCAGCGGGGGAACACTGAAGCTTTCTTT	CASTQRGNTEAFF
TRBV14	TRBJ1-4	TRBD1	NA	TGTGCCAGCAGCCCTCTGACAGGGTCTAATGAAAAACTGTTTTTT	CASSPLTGSNEKLFF
TRBV7-2	TRBJ1-5	NA	NA	TGTGCCAGCAGCTTAGCTGGGGGGAATTATCAGCCCCAGCATTTT	CASSLAGGNYQPQHF
TRBV27	TRBJ2-1	NA	few	TGTGCCAGCAGTTTAAGGGAGATTGAGCAGTTCTTC	CASSLREIEQFF
TRBV19	TRBJ1-1	NA	NA	TGTGCCAGTAGTATATGGGGGGGAACTGAAGCTTTCTTT	CASSIWGGTEAFF
TRBV12-5	TRBJ1-6	NA	NA	TGTGCTAGTGGTTTGGTACCGGGGGATTCACCCCTCCACTTT	CASGLVPGDSPLHF
TRBV14	TRBJ1-2	TRBD1	NA	TGTGCCAGCAGCCAAGAAGGGGGCGACAGCTATGGCTACACCTTC	CASSQEGGDSYGYTF
TRBV4-1	TRBJ1-5	TRBD1	NA	TGCGCCAGCAGCCAGGCACAGGGGGAGATCTACCCTCAGCCCCAGCATTTT	CASSQAQGEIYPQPQHF
TRBV7-2	TRBJ2-1	NA	NA	TGTGCCAGCAGCTTACGCACGGGAGCATACAATGAGCAGTTCTTC	CASSLRTGAYNEQFF
TRBV27	TRBJ1-5	NA	once	TGTGCCAACGGCTGCGGGGATGGCAATCAGCCCCAGCATTTT	CANGCGDGNQPQHF
TRBV29-1	TRBJ2-5	TRBD2	NA	TGCAGCGTTGGTTTTCCTAGCGGGAGTCAGACCCAGTACTTC	CSVGFPSGSQTQYF
TRBV6-6	TRBJ2-1	TRBD2	once	TGTGCCAGCAGTGTTATGAGGGGCGGGGGCAATGAGCAGTTCTTC	CASSVMRGGGNEQFF
TRBV5-1	TRBJ2-1	TRBD1	NA	TGCGCCAGCAGCTCCGGGACAGGGAACTACAATGAGCAGTTCTTC	CASSSGTGNYNEQFF
TRBV10-1	TRBJ1-5	TRBD1	NA	TGCGCCAGCAGGCGACAGGGAAATCAGCCCCAGCATTTT	CASRRQGNQPQHF
TRBV15	TRBJ2-2	TRBD1	NA	TGTGCCACCAGCAGAGATATTGACAGGGGGGATACGAACACCGGGGAGCTGTTTTTT	CATSRDIDRGDTNTGELFF
TRBV9	TRBJ2-2	NA	NA	TGTGCCAGCAGCGTAGGGTTACAAGCCGGGGAGCTGTTTTTT	CASSVGLQAGELFF